This T cell receptor (beta chain) emerged from a study of cytomegalovirus exposure and HLA in healthy donors. This clone was observed a few times. Its specificity is not known. The CDR3 is 13 amino acids. Germline CDR1 is SGHVS and CDR2 is FNYEAQ. Trimming left V 5 bases short and J 2 bases short, with 9 bases between. Regarding the study as a whole: A later analysis appeared to link common viral pathogens to several of the most significant clusters. Trimming of TCR beta V- and J-genes showed a link, identified in a later analysis, to a missense DCLRE1C variant.

Primers included in the PCR were 60 Vbeta and 13 Jbeta primers. The assay was immunoSEQ multiplex PCR, and TCRdb's table has in-frame clones only and misses some. The table shows 90,000 to 120,000 clones, with approximately 70% occurring only once. This clonotype was sampled from a woman between 18 and 30 years old in good health and CMV-seropositive. This rearrangement joins TRBV7-6 to TRBJ1-2; D uncertain. Sequences were obtained from PBMCs. The CDR3 is CASSVEENYGYTF. The CDR3 DNA reads as TGTGCCAGCAGCGTTGAGGAGAACTATGGCTACACCTTC.